A selection of T cell receptor beta chains follows, all from one sample in a study of blood T cell repertoires in COVID-19. Profiling relied on immunoSEQ multiplex PCR, and the TCRdb table lists in-frame clones only, not all of them. This table holds about 100,000 clones, roughly 79% found once. Sequencing was carried out using peripheral blood. Receptors were obtained from a woman in her 70s with acute or convalescent COVID-19. Each CDR3 is given with its conserved first and last residue. A D gene is named only where the DNA matches it firmly. Not every row has a clone size; where given, it reads once, few, many or a size class.

clone_size,v_call,j_call,d_call,cdr3_nt,cdr3_aa
.,TRBV6-6,TRBJ2-2,.,TGTGCCAGCAGTTACGAAGGGGCAACTATCGGGGAGCTGTTTTTT,CASSYEGATIGELFF
.,TRBV5-6,TRBJ1-4,.,TGTGCCAGCAGCTTGCCGGTATCTAATGAAAAACTGTTTTTT,CASSLPVSNEKLFF
few,TRBV7-3,TRBJ2-1,TRBD2,TGTGCCAGCAGCCCCGAGCGGGGGGGTTACAATGAGCAGTTCTTC,CASSPERGGYNEQFF
.,TRBV7-9,TRBJ1-4,.,TGTGCCAGCAGCTCGGACACAGGACGGAGTAATGAAAAACTGTTTTTT,CASSSDTGRSNEKLFF
.,TRBV28,TRBJ1-5,TRBD1,TGTGCCAGCATCTCCGGACAGGGCTTCTCTAGCAATCAGCCCCAGCATTTT,CASISGQGFSSNQPQHF
.,TRBV15,TRBJ1-2,.,TGTGCCACCAGCAGAGATCGTTACTTTGATGGCTACACCTTC,CATSRDRYFDGYTF
.,TRBV6-2/TRBV6-3,TRBJ1-2,.,TGTGCCAGCAGTTACTCGAACACGCTCGGCTACACCTTC,CASSYSNTLGYTF
.,TRBV25-1,TRBJ2-5,.,TGTGCCAGCAGTGAATACGCCCAGTTCCAAGAGACCCAGTACTTC,CASSEYAQFQETQYF
.,TRBV6-5,TRBJ1-1,.,TGTGCCAGCAGCCAAGACAGAGGCGGTGAAGCTTTCTTT,CASSQDRGGEAFF
.,TRBV5-1,TRBJ2-2,TRBD1,TGCGCCAGCAGCTTGAGTACAGGGGGCACCGGGGAGCTGTTTTTT,CASSLSTGGTGELFF
.,TRBV30,TRBJ1-3,.,TGTGCCTGGAGTGTAGGACTCCTCGGCTCTGGAAACACCATATATTTT,CAWSVGLLGSGNTIYF
.,TRBV2,TRBJ1-1,.,TGTGCCAGCAGTGGGGGACACCTTGAAGCTTTCTTT,CASSGGHLEAFF
once,TRBV27,TRBJ1-1,.,TGTGCCAGCAGTACTCCCCTAAACACTGAAGCTTTCTTT,CASSTPLNTEAFF
.,TRBV29-1,TRBJ1-5,TRBD1,TGCAGCGTACGGACAGGGGATAATCAGCCCCAGCATTTT,CSVRTGDNQPQHF
few,TRBV3-1/TRBV3-2,TRBJ2-5,.,TGTGCCAGCAGCCAAGGTACTAGCCAAGAGACCCAGTACTTC,CASSQGTSQETQYF
few,TRBV18,TRBJ2-1,TRBD2,TGTGCCAGCTCCCTATCGACTAGCGGGGGGTTAGACGAGCAGTTCTTC,CASSLSTSGGLDEQFF
.,TRBV7-2,TRBJ2-5,.,TGTGCCAGCAGCTCTGGGGCGTACCAAGAGACCCAGTACTTC,CASSSGAYQETQYF
.,TRBV15,TRBJ1-1,.,TGTGCCACCAGCAGAGTACTGGGGGGGAACACTGAAGCTTTCTTT,CATSRVLGGNTEAFF
.,TRBV6-5,TRBJ1-2,.,TGTGCCAGCCTTCCGGGAGGGTTAGGCTACACCTTC,CASLPGGLGYTF
.,TRBV29-1,TRBJ1-2,.,TGCAGCGTTGAAACAGTACCTAACTATGGCTACACCTTC,CSVETVPNYGYTF
.,TRBV5-1,TRBJ2-1,.,TGCGCCAGCAGCTTAGGGAGTACGGAATACAATGAGCAGTTCTTC,CASSLGSTEYNEQFF
.,TRBV9,TRBJ1-2,.,TGTGCCAGCAGCGTAGGCCAAGCTGGCTACACCTTC,CASSVGQAGYTF
few,TRBV4-2,TRBJ1-2,.,TGTGCCAGCAGCCAAGGGACACTAGCCTATGGCTACACCTTC,CASSQGTLAYGYTF
.,TRBV19,TRBJ2-7,.,TGTGCCAGTAAAAGGGAGGAGGACTACGAGCAGTACTTC,CASKREEDYEQYF
.,TRBV15,TRBJ1-2,.,TGTGCCACCAGCAGAGGACAGGACTATGGCTACACCTTC,CATSRGQDYGYTF
.,TRBV9,TRBJ1-6,.,TGTGCCAGCAGCCAATCGGGGTTTAATAATTCACCCCTCCACTTT,CASSQSGFNNSPLHF
.,TRBV6-5,TRBJ1-6,.,TGTGCCAGCAGTTACTCTCAGGGGAGCAATTCACCCCTCCACTTT,CASSYSQGSNSPLHF
once,TRBV5-1,TRBJ2-7,TRBD1,TGCGCCAGCAGCTTGACCACAGGGGGCCACGAGCAGTACTTC,CASSLTTGGHEQYF